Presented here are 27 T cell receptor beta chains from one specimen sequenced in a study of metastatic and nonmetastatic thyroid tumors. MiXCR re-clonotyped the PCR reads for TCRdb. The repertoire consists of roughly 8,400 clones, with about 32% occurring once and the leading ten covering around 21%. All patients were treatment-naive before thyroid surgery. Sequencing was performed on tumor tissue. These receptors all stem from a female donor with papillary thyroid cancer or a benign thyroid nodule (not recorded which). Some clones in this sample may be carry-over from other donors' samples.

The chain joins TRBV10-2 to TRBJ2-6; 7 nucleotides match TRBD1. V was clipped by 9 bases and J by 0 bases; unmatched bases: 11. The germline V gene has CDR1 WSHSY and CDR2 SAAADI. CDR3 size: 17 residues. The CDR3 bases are TGCGCCAGTTGCCGGGACAGCTTCCTCTCTGGGGCCAACGTCCTGACTTTC. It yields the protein CASCRDSFLSGANVLTF.

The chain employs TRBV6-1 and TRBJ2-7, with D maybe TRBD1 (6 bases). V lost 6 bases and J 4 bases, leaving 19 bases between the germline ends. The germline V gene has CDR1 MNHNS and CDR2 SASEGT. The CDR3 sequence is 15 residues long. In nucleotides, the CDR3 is TGTGCCAGCAGACCGAGACTGGGGGCAGGGTACGAGCAGTACTTC. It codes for CASRPRLGAGYEQYF.

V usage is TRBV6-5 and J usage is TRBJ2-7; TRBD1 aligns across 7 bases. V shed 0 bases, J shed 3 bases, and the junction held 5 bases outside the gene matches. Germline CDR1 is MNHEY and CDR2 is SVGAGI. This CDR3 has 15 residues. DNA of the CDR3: TGTGCCAGCAGTTACTCCTTGGACAGGTACTACGAGCAGTACTTC. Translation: CASSYSLDRYYEQYF.

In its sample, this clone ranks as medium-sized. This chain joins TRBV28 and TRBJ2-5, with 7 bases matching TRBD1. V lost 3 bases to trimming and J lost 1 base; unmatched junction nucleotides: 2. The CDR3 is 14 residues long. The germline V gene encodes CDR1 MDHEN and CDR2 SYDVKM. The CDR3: CASSFGDSQETQYF. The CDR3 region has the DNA TGTGCCAGCAGTTTTGGGGACAGCCAAGAGACCCAGTACTTC.

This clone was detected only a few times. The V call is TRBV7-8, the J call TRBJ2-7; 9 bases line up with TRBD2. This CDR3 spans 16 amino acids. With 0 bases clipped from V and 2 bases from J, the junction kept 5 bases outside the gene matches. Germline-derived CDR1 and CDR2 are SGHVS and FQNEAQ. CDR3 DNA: TGTGCCAGCAGCTTAGCCCGGTCTAGCGGGGCCTACGAGCAGTACTTC. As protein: CASSLARSSGAYEQYF.

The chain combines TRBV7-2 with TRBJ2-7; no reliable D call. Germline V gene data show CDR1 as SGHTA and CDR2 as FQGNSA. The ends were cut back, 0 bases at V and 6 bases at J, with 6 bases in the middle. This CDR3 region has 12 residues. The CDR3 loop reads CASSLASSEQYF. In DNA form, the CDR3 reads TGTGCCAGCAGCTTAGCTAGCTCCGAGCAGTACTTC.

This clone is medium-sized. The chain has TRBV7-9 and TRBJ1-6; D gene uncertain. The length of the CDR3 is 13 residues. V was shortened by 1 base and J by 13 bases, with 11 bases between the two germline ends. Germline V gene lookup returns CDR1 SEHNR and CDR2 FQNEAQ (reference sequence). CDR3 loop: CASSLDSSAPLHF. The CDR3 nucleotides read TGTGCCAGCAGCTTAGACAGCTCCGCGCCCCTCCACTTT.

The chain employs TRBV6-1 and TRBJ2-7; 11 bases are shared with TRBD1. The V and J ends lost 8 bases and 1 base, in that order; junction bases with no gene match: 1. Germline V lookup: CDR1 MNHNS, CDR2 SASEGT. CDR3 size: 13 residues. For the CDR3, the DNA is TGTGCCAGCGGGACAGGGGGGTCCTACGAGCAGTACTTC. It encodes CASGTGGSYEQYF.

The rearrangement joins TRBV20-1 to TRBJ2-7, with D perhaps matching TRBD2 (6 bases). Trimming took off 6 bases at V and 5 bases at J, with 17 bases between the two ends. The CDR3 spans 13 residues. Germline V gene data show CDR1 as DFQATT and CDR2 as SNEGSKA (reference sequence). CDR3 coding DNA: TGCAGTGCCGCGACGACTAGATCCCACGAGCAGTACTTC. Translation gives CSAATTRSHEQYF.

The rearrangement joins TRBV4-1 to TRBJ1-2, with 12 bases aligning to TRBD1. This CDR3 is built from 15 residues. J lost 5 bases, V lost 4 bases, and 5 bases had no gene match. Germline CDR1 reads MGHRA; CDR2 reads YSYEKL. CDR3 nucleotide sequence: TGCGCCAGCAGCCCGGGACAGGGGGCGCCTTATGGCTACACCTTC. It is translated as CASSPGQGAPYGYTF.

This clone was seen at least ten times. This CDR3 is CASSYVQATTSSYNSPLHF. Here the CDR3 DNA reads TGTGCCAGCAGTTATGTGCAGGCGACCACGAGCTCCTATAATTCACCCCTCCACTTT. The chain joins TRBV6-2 or TRBV6-3 to TRBJ1-6; D gene uncertain. The CDR3 is 19 residues long. CDR1 and CDR2 from the germline V gene are MNHEY and SVGEGT. V lost 3 bases, J lost 0 bases, and 18 bases lay in between.

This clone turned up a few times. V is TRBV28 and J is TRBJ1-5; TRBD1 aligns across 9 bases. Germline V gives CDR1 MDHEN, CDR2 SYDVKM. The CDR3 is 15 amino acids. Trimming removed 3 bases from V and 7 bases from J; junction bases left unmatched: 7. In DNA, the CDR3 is TGTGCCAGCAGTTTGTCGGGACAGGGAGAACAGCCCCAGCATTTT. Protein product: CASSLSGQGEQPQHF.

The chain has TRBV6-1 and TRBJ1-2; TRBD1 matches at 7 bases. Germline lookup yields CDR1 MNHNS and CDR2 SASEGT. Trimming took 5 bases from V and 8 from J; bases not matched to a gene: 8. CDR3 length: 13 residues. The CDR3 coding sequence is TGTGCCAGCAGTATCCGACAGGGTACGGGCTACACCTTC. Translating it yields CASSIRQGTGYTF.

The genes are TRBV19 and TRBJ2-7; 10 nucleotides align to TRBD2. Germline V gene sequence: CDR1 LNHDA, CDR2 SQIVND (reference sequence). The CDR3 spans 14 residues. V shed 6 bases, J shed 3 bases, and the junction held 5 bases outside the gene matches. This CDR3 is CASRRTSGDYEQYF. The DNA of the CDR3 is TGTGCCAGTAGAAGGACTAGCGGCGACTACGAGCAGTACTTC.

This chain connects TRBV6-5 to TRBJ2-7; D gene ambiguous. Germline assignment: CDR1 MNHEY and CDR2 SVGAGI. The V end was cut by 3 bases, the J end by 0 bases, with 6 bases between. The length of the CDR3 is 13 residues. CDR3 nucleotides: TGTGCCAGCAGTTATGCCAGCTCCTACGAGCAGTACTTC. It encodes CASSYASSYEQYF.

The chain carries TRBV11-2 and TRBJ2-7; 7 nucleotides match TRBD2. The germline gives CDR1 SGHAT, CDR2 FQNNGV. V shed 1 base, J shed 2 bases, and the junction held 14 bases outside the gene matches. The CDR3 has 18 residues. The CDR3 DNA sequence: TGTGCCAGCAGCTTAGTGGGTGGAGGGCGGGGGTCCGCCTACGAGCAGTACTTC. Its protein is CASSLVGGGRGSAYEQYF.

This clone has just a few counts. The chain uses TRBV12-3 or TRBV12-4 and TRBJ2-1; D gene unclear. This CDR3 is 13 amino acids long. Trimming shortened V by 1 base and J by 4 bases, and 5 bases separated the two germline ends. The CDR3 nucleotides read TGTGCCAGCAGTTTAGTCAGTTACAATGAGCAGTTCTTC. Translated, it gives CASSLVSYNEQFF.

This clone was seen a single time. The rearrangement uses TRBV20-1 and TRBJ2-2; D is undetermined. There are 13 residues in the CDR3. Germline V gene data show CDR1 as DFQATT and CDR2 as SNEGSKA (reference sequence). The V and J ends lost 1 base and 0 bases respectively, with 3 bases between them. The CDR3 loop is CSARGPNTGELFF. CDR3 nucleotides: TGCAGTGCTAGAGGGCCGAACACCGGGGAGCTGTTTTTT.

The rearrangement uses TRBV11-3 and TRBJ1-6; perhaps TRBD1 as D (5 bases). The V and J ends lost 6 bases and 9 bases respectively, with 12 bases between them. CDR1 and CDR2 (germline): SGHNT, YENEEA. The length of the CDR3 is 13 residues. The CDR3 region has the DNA TGTGCCAGCAGTCGGACATTGGGTTCACCCCTCCACTTT. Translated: CASSRTLGSPLHF.

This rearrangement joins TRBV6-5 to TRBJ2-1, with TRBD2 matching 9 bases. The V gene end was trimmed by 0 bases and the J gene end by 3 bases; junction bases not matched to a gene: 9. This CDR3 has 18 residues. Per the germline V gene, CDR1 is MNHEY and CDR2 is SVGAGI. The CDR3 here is CASSYSLAGTPRYNEQFF. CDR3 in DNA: TGTGCCAGCAGTTACTCCCTAGCGGGAACACCCCGCTACAATGAGCAGTTCTTC.

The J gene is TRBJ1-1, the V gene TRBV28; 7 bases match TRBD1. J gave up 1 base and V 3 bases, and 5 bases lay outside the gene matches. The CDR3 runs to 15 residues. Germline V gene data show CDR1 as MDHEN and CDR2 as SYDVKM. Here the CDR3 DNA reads TGTGCCAGCAGTTTTGGTTCAGGGGGGAACACTGAAGCTTTCTTT. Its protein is CASSFGSGGNTEAFF.

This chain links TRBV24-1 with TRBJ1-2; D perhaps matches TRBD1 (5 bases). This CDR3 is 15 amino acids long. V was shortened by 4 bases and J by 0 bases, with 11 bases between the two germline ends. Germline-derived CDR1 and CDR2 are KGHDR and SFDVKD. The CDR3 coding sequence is TGTGCCACCAGTGACCCATCCAGGGCTAACTATGGCTACACCTTC. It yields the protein CATSDPSRANYGYTF.

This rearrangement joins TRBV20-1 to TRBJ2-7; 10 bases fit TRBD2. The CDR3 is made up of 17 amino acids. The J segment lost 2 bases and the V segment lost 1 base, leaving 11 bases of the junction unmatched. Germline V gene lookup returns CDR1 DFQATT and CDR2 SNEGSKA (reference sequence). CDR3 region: CSARGSPGLASAYEQYF. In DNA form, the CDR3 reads TGCAGTGCTAGAGGGTCCCCGGGACTAGCGTCTGCCTACGAGCAGTACTTC.

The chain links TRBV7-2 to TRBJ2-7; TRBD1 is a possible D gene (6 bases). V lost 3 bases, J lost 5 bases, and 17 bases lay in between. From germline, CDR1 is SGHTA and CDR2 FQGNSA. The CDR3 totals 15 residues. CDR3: CASSFGNLGGHEQYF. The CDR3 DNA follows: TGTGCCAGCAGCTTTGGAAATCTTGGGGGCCACGAGCAGTACTTC.

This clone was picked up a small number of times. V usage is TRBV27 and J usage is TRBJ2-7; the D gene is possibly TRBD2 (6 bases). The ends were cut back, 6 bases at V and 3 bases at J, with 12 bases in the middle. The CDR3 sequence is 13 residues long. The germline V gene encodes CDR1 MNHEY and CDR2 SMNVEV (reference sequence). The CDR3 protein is CASRPGLNYEQYF. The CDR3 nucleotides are TGTGCCAGCAGACCGGGACTGAACTACGAGCAGTACTTC.

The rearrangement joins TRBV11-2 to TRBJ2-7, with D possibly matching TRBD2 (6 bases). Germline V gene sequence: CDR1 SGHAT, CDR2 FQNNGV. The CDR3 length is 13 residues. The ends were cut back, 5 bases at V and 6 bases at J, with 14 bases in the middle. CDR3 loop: CASSIRRGIEQYF. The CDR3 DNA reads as TGTGCCAGCAGCATCCGACGGGGGATCGAGCAGTACTTC.

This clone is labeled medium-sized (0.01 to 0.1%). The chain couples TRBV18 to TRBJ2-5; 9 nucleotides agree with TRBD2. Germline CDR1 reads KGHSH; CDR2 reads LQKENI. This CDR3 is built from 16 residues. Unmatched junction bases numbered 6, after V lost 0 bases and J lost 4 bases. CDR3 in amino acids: CASSPPSGRGGETQYF. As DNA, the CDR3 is TGTGCCAGCTCACCACCTAGCGGGAGAGGAGGAGAGACCCAGTACTTC. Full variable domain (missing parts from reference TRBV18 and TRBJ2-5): NAGVMQNPRHLVRRRGQEARLRCSPMKGHSHVYWYRQLPEEGLKFMVYLQKENIIDESGMPKERFSAEFPKEGPSILRIQQVVRGDSAAYFCASSPPSGRGGETQYFGPGTRLLVL.